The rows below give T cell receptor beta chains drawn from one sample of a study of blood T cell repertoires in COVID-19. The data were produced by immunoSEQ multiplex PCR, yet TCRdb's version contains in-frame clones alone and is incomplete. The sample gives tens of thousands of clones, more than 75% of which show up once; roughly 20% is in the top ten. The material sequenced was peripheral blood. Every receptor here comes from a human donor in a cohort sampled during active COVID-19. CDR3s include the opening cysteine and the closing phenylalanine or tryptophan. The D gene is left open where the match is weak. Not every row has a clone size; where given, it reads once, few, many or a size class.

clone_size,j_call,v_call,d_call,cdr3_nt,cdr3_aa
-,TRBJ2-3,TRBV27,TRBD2,TGTGCCAGCAGTTTATGGGCGGGGGGGGCGGATACGCAGTATTTT,CASSLWAGGADTQYF
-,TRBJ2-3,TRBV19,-,TGTGCCAGTAGCAAGACAGGCACAGATACGCAGTATTTT,CASSKTGTDTQYF
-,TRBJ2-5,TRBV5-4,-,TGTGCCAGCAGCTTCCGGGACACCCAAGAGACCCAGTACTTC,CASSFRDTQETQYF
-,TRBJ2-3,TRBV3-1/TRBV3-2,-,TGTGCCAGCAGCTTCGGGGAATCAGATACGCAGTATTTT,CASSFGESDTQYF
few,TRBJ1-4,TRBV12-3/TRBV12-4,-,TGTGCCAGCCGGTACAGCGGTAATGAAAAACTGTTTTTT,CASRYSGNEKLFF
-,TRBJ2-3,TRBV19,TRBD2,TGTGCCAGTAAATTAGCGGGAGGGGGCGATACGCAGTATTTT,CASKLAGGGDTQYF
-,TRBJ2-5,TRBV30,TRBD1,TGTGCCTGGAGCAGGACAGGGGGCAGGGAGACCCAGTACTTC,CAWSRTGGRETQYF
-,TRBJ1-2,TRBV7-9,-,TGTGCCAGCAGCTTAGTGGCCCAAGGCTACACCTTC,CASSLVAQGYTF
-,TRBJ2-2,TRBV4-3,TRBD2,TGCGCCAGCAGCCCAACGACTAGCGGGGGGGCCTTTACCTCCGGGGAGCTGTTTTTT,CASSPTTSGGAFTSGELFF
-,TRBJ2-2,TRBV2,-,TGTGCCAGCTGGAGGGGGACAGTCAACACCGGGGAGCTGTTTTTT,CASWRGTVNTGELFF
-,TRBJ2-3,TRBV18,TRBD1,TGTGCCAGCTCAAGGGGGCCTACAGATACGCAGTATTTT,CASSRGPTDTQYF
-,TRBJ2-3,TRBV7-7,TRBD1,TGTGCCAGCAGCTTAGGTATAAGGGGGCGGTCAGATACGCAGTATTTT,CASSLGIRGRSDTQYF
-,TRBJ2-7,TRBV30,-,TGTGCCTGGAGTGTAGGGGGGGGCGAGCAGTACTTC,CAWSVGGGEQYF
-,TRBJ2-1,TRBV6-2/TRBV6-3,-,TGTGCCAGCAGCCTGGTGGCGGGGCAAGGAGAGCAGTTCTTC,CASSLVAGQGEQFF
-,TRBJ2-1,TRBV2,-,TGTGCCAGCAGTGAACTCCGGGGGATCTCCTACAATGAGCAGTTCTTC,CASSELRGISYNEQFF
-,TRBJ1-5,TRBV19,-,TGTGCCAGTAATGAGGGCCCGAGGCAGCCCCAGCATTTT,CASNEGPRQPQHF
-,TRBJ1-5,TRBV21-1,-,TGTGCCAGCAGCACTCTGGGACAGGGCCCGATAAACGCAAATCAGCCCCAGCATTTT,CASSTLGQGPINANQPQHF
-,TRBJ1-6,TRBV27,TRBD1,TGTGCCAGCAGGGGGCCGGGACAGGGTGGGCGTTCACCCCTCCACTTT,CASRGPGQGGRSPLHF
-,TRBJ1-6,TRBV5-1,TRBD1,TGCGCCAGCAGCTCGGACAGGGCTTCACCCCTCCACTTT,CASSSDRASPLHF
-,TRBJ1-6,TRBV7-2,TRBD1,TGTGCCAGCAGCTTAGGACAGGGTGGGAATTCACCCCTCCACTTT,CASSLGQGGNSPLHF
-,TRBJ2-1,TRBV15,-,TGTGCCACCAGCAGAGATCTGGGGGCGCTCAATGAGCAGTTCTTC,CATSRDLGALNEQFF
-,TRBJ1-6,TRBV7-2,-,TGTGCCAGCAGCCCAGACGGGACAAATAATTCACCCCTCCACTTT,CASSPDGTNNSPLHF
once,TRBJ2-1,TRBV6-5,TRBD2,TGTGCCAGCCAACAACTAGCGGGGGGCCGAGAGCAGTTCTTC,CASQQLAGGREQFF
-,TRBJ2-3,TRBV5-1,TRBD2,TGCGCCAGCAGCCCCCGGGGCCTGCGGGAGGGCCCCCCAGATACGCAGTATTTT,CASSPRGLREGPPDTQYF
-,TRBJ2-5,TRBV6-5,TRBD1,TGTGCCAGCAGCACAGGGGTGGGTGTGGGGGAGACCCAGTACTTC,CASSTGVGVGETQYF
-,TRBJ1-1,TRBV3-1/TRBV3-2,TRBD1,TGTGCCAGCAGAGCTGACAGGGGTACTGAAGCTTTCTTT,CASRADRGTEAFF
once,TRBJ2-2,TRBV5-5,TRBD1,TGTGCCAGCAGCCCAGGGGGCGCAGGCGGGGAGCTGTTTTTT,CASSPGGAGGELFF
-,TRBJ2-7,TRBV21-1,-,TGTGCCAGCAGCAAAGAGCAATTTAGGGGGACCCCCTCCTACGAGCAGTACTTC,CASSKEQFRGTPSYEQYF
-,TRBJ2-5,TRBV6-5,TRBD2,TGTGCCAGCGGGACTAGCGCAGAGACCCAGTACTTC,CASGTSAETQYF
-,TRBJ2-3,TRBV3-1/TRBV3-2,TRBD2,TGTGCCAGCAGCAAACTAGCGGGGGCACACACAGATACGCAGTATTTT,CASSKLAGAHTDTQYF
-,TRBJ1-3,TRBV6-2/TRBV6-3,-,TGTGCCAGCAGTTTACACAGCAACTCTGGAAACACCATATATTTT,CASSLHSNSGNTIYF
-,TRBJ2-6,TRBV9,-,TGTGCCAGCAGCCCCAGAAGTGGCAGGTCCTCTGGGGCCAACGTCCTGACTTTC,CASSPRSGRSSGANVLTF
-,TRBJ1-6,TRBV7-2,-,TGTGCCAGCAGCCGGGGGGGCTCACGTAATTCACCCCTCCACTTT,CASSRGGSRNSPLHF